The present entry profiles one T cell receptor beta chain with its context. These data originate in a study of OX40 agonist ivuxolimab in advanced cancers. Study overall: Patients received the agonistic anti-OX40 (CD134) antibody ivuxolimab. Dose-escalation cases comprised hepatocellular carcinoma, melanoma, renal cell or head and neck cancer.

Autoimmune disease history or systemic immunosuppression was exclusionary. Here immunoSEQ multiplex PCR was the method, and the copy in TCRdb shows in-frame clones only, minus some. The sample records tens of thousands of clones, about nine tenths being singletons. Per germline, CDR1 MNHNS and CDR2 SASEGT. CDR3 length: 13 residues. The trim removed 9 bases at V and 1 base at J, leaving 1 base unmatched. The sequencing here drew on CD4+ or CD8+ T cells sorted from blood, taken in a trial of the OX40 agonist ivuxolimab. The chain combines TRBV6-1 with TRBJ2-5; 11 bases are a match to TRBD2. The receptor's source is an adult with an advanced solid tumor such as melanoma, head and neck, liver or kidney cancer. CDR3 in DNA: TGTGCCAGTGGGACTAGCGGCCAAGAGACCCAGTACTTC. Amino acids: CASGTSGQETQYF.